These T cell receptor beta chains were read from a single sample in a study of CD8+CD57+ T cells in acquired aplastic anemia. TCRdb re-analysed the reads in MiXCR, keeping a single row per CDR3 protein. The sample shows some 180,000 distinct CDR3 sequences, 48% of them seen only once. The sequencing sample was made of sorted CD4+, CD8+, or CD8+CD57+ T cells (not recorded which) from PBMCs. Source of these receptors: a human donor with aplastic anemia. The CDR3 runs from the conserved cysteine through the conserved F or W. D genes are given only for firm matches.

J: TRBJ1-2
D: .
V: TRBV29-1
CDR3: CSVNTNYGYTF

J: TRBJ2-7
D: TRBD1
V: TRBV29-1
CDR3: CSYRGHEQYF

J: TRBJ2-5
D: .
V: TRBV7-8
CDR3: CASSLGSRETQYF

J: TRBJ1-2
D: TRBD1
V: TRBV10-3
CDR3: CAIGTGVTARYGYTF

J: TRBJ1-5
D: .
V: TRBV15
CDR3: CATGVQGGGGQPQHF

J: TRBJ2-6
D: .
V: TRBV2
CDR3: CASSERKVPSLSGANVLTF

J: TRBJ1-5
D: TRBD1
V: TRBV2
CDR3: CASSAEGGANQPQHF

J: TRBJ2-3
D: TRBD2
V: TRBV7-9
CDR3: CASSHYRGKLAGARTDTQYF

J: TRBJ2-1
D: TRBD2
V: TRBV19
CDR3: CASRFLTSGGSNEQFF

J: TRBJ1-1
D: .
V: TRBV6-1
CDR3: CASSAIGLRAEAFF

J: TRBJ1-6
D: .
V: TRBV6-1
CDR3: CASSETFGSISPLHF

J: TRBJ2-1
D: .
V: TRBV7-2
CDR3: CASSPRGASYEQFF

J: TRBJ1-1
D: TRBD1
V: TRBV19
CDR3: CASREQGAMGTEAFF